These 10 T cell receptor beta chains were sequenced from one sample in a study of blood T cell repertoires in COVID-19. This table comes from immunoSEQ multiplex PCR, and its TCRdb copy is limited to in-frame clones, with some not included. The data show approximately 200,000 clones, with less than 90% seen just once and under 2% held by the top ten. Sequencing was done on a sample of peripheral blood. Receptors were obtained from a man in his forties with active or convalescent COVID-19.

The CDR3 is CASSARQGEGKNIQYF. Written as DNA, the CDR3 is TGTGCCAGCTCAGCGAGGCAGGGCGAAGGCAAAAACATTCAGTACTTC. The V call is TRBV18, the J call TRBJ2-4, with D perhaps TRBD1 (5 bases). Trimming cost V 5 bases and J 3 bases, with 17 bases left between them. The CDR3 runs to 16 residues. CDR1 and CDR2 (germline): KGHSH, LQKENI.

The V call is TRBV27, the J call TRBJ1-1; D uncertain. CDR1 is MNHEY, CDR2 SMNVEV, per germline (reference sequence). V lost 3 bases and J lost 2, with 10 bases in between. This CDR3 has 14 amino acids. The CDR3 loop is CASSLSRINTEAFF. In DNA form, the CDR3 reads TGTGCCAGCAGTTTGTCCAGAATTAACACTGAAGCTTTCTTT.

The chain combines TRBV27 with TRBJ2-1, with 16 bases aligning to TRBD2. This CDR3 has 21 residues. Trimming cost V 5 bases and J 0 bases; bases outside gene matches: 13. CDR1 is MNHEY and CDR2 is SMNVEV in the germline V gene (reference sequence). CDR3 protein: CASSPGLAGGPLSNSYNEQFF. CDR3 nucleotide sequence: TGTGCCAGCAGTCCGGGACTAGCGGGAGGGCCCCTATCCAACTCCTACAATGAGCAGTTCTTC.

The chain links TRBV28 to TRBJ1-4; possibly TRBD1 for D (6 bases). The germline V and J ends were trimmed by 6 bases and 6 bases, with 17 bases remaining between them. Germline V CDR1 and CDR2: MDHEN, SYDVKM. CDR3 length: 15 residues. CDR3 nucleotide sequence: TGTGCCAGCAGAATTTACAGGGAATCGGATGAAAAACTGTTTTTT. This codes for CASRIYRESDEKLFF.

This chain joins TRBV5-6 and TRBJ2-7, with D tentatively TRBD2 (5 bases). This CDR3 contains 15 residues. Per the germline V gene, CDR1 is SGHDT and CDR2 is YYEEEE. Between the trimmed V and J ends, which lost 6 bases and 3 bases, there was a span of 19 bases. The DNA for the CDR3 is TGTGCCAGCACCCGCTTGACCGGGATTTACTACGAGCAGTACTTC. It specifies CASTRLTGIYYEQYF. The full variable domain, with the rest looked up from reference TRBV5-6 and TRBJ2-7, is DAGVTQSPTHLIKTRGQQVTLRCSPKSGHDTVSWYQQALGQGPQFIFQYYEEEERQRGNFPDRFSGHQFPNYSSELNVNALLLGDSALYLCASTRLTGIYYEQYFGPGTRLTVT.

The rearrangement joins TRBV5-1 to TRBJ2-7; D remains unclear. V lost 6 bases, J lost 3 bases, and 7 bases lay in between. There are 11 residues in the CDR3. In germline, CDR1 is SGHRS, CDR2 YFSETQ. This chain's CDR3 is CASNFGYEQYF. The CDR3 region has the DNA TGCGCCAGCAACTTCGGCTACGAGCAGTACTTC.

This clone has a handful of counts. The chain joins TRBV6-1 to TRBJ2-1, with 11 positions matching TRBD2. The CDR3 covers 19 residues. Germline CDR1 and CDR2: MNHNS and SASEGT. Germline trimming cut 1 base from V and 0 bases from J; bases unmatched to any gene: 8. CDR3 sequence reads: CASSEERTSGSPSYNEQFF. The CDR3 DNA reads TGTGCCAGCAGTGAAGAAAGGACTAGCGGGTCTCCCTCCTACAATGAGCAGTTCTTC.

The chain joins TRBV24-1 to TRBJ1-1, with 7 bases that match TRBD1. Germline V lookup: CDR1 KGHDR, CDR2 SFDVKD. The CDR3 runs 14 residues. The junction had 8 bases not matched to a gene; V was cut back by 4 bases and J by 7 bases. In DNA, the CDR3 is TGTGCCACCAGTGACCCCAGACAGGGCGTTGAAGCTTTCTTT. Translated, it gives CATSDPRQGVEAFF.

The genes are TRBV9 and TRBJ1-1, with 8 bases fitting TRBD1. The J segment lost 11 bases and the V segment lost 0 bases, leaving 9 bases of the junction unmatched. This CDR3 spans 14 amino acids. Looked up from germline, CDR1 is SGDLS and CDR2 is YYNGEE. The CDR3 spells CASSVVQGAGEAFF. CDR3 DNA: TGTGCCAGCAGCGTAGTCCAGGGGGCGGGAGAGGCTTTCTTT.

The rearrangement links TRBV11-2 to TRBJ2-5; TRBD2 agrees at 13 bases. V shed 1 base and J 3 bases; nucleotides not matched to a gene: 5. Germline V gives CDR1 SGHAT, CDR2 FQNNGV. The CDR3 has 17 residues. The CDR3 loop is CASSLGWTSGSKETQYF. In DNA form, the CDR3 reads TGTGCCAGCAGCTTAGGTTGGACTAGCGGGAGTAAAGAGACCCAGTACTTC.